Given below is one T cell receptor (beta chain) in context. When replicate PCRs were run on sorted subsets, they used 200 ng DNA, approximately 27,000 T cell genomes. Original processing notes: Without quality scores, immunoSEQ junctional reads could not be filtered like full-length reads. The data were produced by immunoSEQ multiplex PCR, yet TCRdb's version contains in-frame clones alone and is incomplete. V and J calls and clone size come straight from that table; D and trimming were deduced from the DNA. Of around 2.1 million clones in the sample, approximately 94% were seen once. The record originates from a study of shared clonotypes between healthy human individuals. The CDR3 is 15 residues long. Between the trimmed V and J ends, which lost 6 bases and 3 bases, there was a span of 17 bases. Germline loops: CDR1 SGHAT, CDR2 FQNNGV. The naive CD8 population came from CD45RO-negative cells selected for CCR7, without terminally differentiated effector memory CD45RA+ cells.

Sequenced input: naive CD8+ T cells from PBMCs. The TCR was taken from a man aged 18 to 30 in good health. Some clones in this sample may be carry-over from other donors' samples. The chain has TRBV11-2 and TRBJ2-5; D call uncertain. This CDR3 is CASRSNRIIEETQYF. CDR3 in DNA: TGTGCCAGCAGATCTAACCGTATTATAGAAGAGACCCAGTACTTC.